This T cell receptor beta chain was documented in a study of Graves' ophthalmopathy and Graves' hyperthyroidism. From germline, CDR1 is LGHDT and CDR2 YNNKEL (reference sequence). CDR3 length: 15 amino acids. V lost 2 bases and J 7 bases, leaving 15 bases between the germline ends. From RNA, the CDR3 regions of TCR beta chains were amplified and sequenced. RT-PCR with HTBI primers came first, then second-round multiplex PCR. MiXCR, run by TCRdb on the multiplex PCR reads, gives a single entry per CDR3 protein. The sample yields 200,000 to 250,000 distinct CDR3 sequences, 20% to 25% seen once. The material sequenced was peripheral blood. The receptor comes from a woman in her fifties or sixties with Graves' ophthalmopathy. The genes are TRBV3-1 and TRBJ1-5; D may be TRBD1 (6 bases). CDR3 residues: CASSQSTAGVQPQHF. The CDR3 DNA sequence: TGTGCCAGCAGCCAATCGACGGCAGGGGTCCAGCCCCAGCATTTT.